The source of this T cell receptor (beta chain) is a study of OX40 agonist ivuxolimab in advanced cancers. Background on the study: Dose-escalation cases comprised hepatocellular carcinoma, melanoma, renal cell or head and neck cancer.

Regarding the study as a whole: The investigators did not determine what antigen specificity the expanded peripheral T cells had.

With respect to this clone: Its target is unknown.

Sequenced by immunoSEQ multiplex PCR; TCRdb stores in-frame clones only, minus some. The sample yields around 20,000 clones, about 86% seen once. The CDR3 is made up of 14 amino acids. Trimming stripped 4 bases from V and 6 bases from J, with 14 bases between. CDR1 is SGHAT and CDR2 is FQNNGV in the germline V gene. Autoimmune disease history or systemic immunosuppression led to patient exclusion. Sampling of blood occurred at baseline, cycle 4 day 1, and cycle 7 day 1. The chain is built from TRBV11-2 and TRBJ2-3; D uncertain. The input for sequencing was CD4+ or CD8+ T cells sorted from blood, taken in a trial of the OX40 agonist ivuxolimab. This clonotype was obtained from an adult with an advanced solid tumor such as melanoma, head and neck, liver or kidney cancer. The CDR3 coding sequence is TGTGCCAGCAGCTCCCCTGTCAACCGGGATACGCAGTATTTT. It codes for CASSSPVNRDTQYF. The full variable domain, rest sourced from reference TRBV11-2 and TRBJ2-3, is EAGVAQSPRYKIIEKRQSVAFWCNPISGHATLYWYQQILGQGPKLLIQFQNNGVVDDSQLPKDRFSAERLKGVDSTLKIQPAKLEDSAVYLCASSSPVNRDTQYFGPGTRLTVL.